The clone carrying this TCR beta chain has ten or more counts. This entry comes from a study of T cell repertoires in cytomegalovirus infection. TCRdb recomputed calls from the reads with MiXCR, one row per CDR3 protein. The sample has 55,000 to 85,000 distinct CDR3 sequences, over 3.5% seen once. The sequenced material came from PBMCs. The receptor comes from a human donor in good health (CMV status not recorded). Some clones in this sample may be carry-over from other donors' samples.

The CDR3 spells CASSFRVQETQYF. The CDR3 bases are TGTGCCAGCAGCTTTCGGGTGCAAGAGACCCAGTACTTC. This chain uses TRBV7-2 with TRBJ2-5; D remains unclear. CDR1 SGHTA and CDR2 FQGNSA come from the germline V gene. The CDR3 extends over 13 amino acids. Deletions cut 3 bases from V and 2 bases from J, with 7 bases between.